This T cell receptor (beta chain) was sequenced during a study of CD8 T cells in ankylosing spondylitis. The study, taken as a whole, reports: Peripheral blood held disease-linked clones only at relatively low frequency, and these were CD8+. Within ankylosing spondylitis blood, a TCR beta motif made up of several highly homologous variants appeared to be characteristic.

This CDR3 has 16 residues. V gave up 1 base and J gave up 1 base, with 12 bases separating them. Germline V CDR1 and CDR2: SGHDT, YYEEEE. This clonotype has ten or more counts. The antigen remains undetermined. The TCR beta libraries were generated through quantitative 5'-RACE incorporating molecular barcodes. One entry per CDR3 protein results from TCRdb running MiXCR on the 5' RACE reads. The table lists 200,000 to 300,000 distinct CDR3 sequences, roughly 10% of them singletons. This chain links TRBV5-6 with TRBJ2-4, with D tentatively TRBD1 or TRBD2 (6 bases each). Material: blood, either unsorted or a sorted T cell fraction (not recorded which). The TCR originated in a male donor with ankylosing spondylitis or in good health (not recorded which). CDR3 DNA: TGTGCCAGCAGCTTGACAGGGAGGCCGGCCAAAAACATTCAGTACTTC. The encoded protein is CASSLTGRPAKNIQYF.